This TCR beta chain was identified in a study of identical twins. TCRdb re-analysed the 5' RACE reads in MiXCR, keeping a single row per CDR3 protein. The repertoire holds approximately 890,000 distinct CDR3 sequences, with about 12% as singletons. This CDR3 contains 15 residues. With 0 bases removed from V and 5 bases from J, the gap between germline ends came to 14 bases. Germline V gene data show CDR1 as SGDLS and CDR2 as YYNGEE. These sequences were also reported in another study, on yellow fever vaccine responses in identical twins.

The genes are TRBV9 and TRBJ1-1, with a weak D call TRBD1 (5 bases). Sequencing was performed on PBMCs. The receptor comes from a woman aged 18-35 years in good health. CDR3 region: CASSVDAGGWTEAFF. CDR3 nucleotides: TGTGCCAGCAGCGTAGACGCTGGGGGATGGACTGAAGCTTTCTTT.